This T cell receptor (beta chain) was sequenced during a study of blood T cell repertoires in COVID-19. Clones were sequenced by immunoSEQ multiplex PCR, and TCRdb holds only the in-frame ones, with some missing. This table has roughly 160,000 clones, roughly 91% appearing once. The CDR3 extends over 13 amino acids. Trimming pared 4 bases from V and 9 bases from J, leaving 11 bases between. In germline, CDR1 is SGHNT, CDR2 YYREEE (reference sequence). Sequencing was done on a sample of peripheral blood. The receptor's source is a man aged 18-30 years with acute or convalescent COVID-19. The chain has TRBV5-4 and TRBJ1-6; D might be TRBD1 (6 bases). Written as DNA, the CDR3 is TGTGCCAGCAGCCAGGACAGTCCTTCACCCCTCCACTTT. Its protein product is CASSQDSPSPLHF.